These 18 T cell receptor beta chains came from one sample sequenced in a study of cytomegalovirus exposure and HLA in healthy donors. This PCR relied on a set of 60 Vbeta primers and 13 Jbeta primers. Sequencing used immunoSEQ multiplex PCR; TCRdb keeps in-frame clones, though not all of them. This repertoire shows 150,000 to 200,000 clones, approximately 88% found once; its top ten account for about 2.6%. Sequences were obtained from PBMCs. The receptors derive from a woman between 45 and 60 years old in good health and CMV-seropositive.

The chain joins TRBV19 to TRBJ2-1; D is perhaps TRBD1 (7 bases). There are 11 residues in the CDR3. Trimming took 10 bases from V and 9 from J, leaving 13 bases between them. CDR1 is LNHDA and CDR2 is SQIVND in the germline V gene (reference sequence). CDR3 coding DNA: TGTGCCACGGAGGGGGCTGGTGAGCAGTTCTTC. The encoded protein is CATEGAGEQFF. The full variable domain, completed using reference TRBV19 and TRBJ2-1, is DGGITQSPKYLFRKEGQNVTLSCEQNLNHDAMYWYRQDPGQGLRLIYYSQIVNDFQKGDIAEGYSVSREKKESFPLTVTSAQKNPTAFYLCATEGAGEQFFGPGTRLTVL.

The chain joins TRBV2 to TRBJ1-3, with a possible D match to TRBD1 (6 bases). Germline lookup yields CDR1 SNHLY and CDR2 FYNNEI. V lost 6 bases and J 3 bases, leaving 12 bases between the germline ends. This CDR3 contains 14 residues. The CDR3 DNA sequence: TGTGCCAGCAGGGCGGACAGCTTTGGAAACACCATATATTTT. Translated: CASRADSFGNTIYF. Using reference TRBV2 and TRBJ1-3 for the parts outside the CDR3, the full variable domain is EPEVTQTPSHQVTQMGQEVILRCVPISNHLYFYWYRQILGQKVEFLVSFYNNEISEKSEIFDDQFSVERPDGSNFTLKIRSTKLEDSAMYFCASRADSFGNTIYFGEGSWLTVV.

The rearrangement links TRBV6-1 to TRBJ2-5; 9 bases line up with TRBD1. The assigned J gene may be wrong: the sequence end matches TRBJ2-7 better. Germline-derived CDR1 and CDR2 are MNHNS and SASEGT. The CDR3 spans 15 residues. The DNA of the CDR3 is TGTGCCAGCACCTCCGGGACAGGGCACTCCTACGAGCAGTACTTC. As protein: CASTSGTGHSYEQYF.

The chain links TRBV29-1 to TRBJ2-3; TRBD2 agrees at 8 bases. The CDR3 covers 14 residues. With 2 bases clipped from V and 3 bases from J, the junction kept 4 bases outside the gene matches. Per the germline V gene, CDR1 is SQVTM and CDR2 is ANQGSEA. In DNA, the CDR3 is TGCAGCGTTGAATTGGGACTAGAGACAGATACGCAGTATTTT. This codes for CSVELGLETDTQYF.

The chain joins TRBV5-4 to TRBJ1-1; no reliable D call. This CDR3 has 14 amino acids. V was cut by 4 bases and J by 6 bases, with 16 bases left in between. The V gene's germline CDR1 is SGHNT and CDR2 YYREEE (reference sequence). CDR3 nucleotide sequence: TGTGCCAGCAGCGCGGCCGGGTTAGTCGCTGAAGCTTTCTTT. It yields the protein CASSAAGLVAEAFF.

Here the CDR3 DNA reads TGTGCCAGCAGGGAGGGCCCGACCTACAATGAGCAGTTCTTC. Translation gives CASREGPTYNEQFF. This chain links TRBV6-5 with TRBJ2-1; D is possibly TRBD2 (6 bases). The CDR3 spans 14 residues. Looked up from germline, CDR1 is MNHEY and CDR2 is SVGAGI. Trimming removed 6 bases from V and 2 bases from J, with 11 bases in between.

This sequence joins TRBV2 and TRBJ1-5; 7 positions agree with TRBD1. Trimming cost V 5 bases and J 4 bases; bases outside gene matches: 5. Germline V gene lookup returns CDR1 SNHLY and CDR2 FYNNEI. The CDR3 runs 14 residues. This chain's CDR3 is CASSKDRVNQPQHF. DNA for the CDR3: TGTGCCAGCAGTAAAGACAGGGTTAATCAGCCCCAGCATTTT.

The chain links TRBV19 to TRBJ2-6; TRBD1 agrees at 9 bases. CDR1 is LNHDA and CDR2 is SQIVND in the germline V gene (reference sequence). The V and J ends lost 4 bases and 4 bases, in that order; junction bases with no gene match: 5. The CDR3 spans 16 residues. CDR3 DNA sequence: TGTGCCAGTAGTAACAACAGGGGGCAAGGGGCCAACGTCCTGACTTTC. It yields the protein CASSNNRGQGANVLTF.

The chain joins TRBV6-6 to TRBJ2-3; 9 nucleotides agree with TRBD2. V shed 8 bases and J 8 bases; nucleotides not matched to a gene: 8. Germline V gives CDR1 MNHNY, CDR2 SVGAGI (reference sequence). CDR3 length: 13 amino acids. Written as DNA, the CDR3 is TGTGCCAGCCGGCTAGCGGGGAGCGGTACGCAGTATTTT. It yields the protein CASRLAGSGTQYF.

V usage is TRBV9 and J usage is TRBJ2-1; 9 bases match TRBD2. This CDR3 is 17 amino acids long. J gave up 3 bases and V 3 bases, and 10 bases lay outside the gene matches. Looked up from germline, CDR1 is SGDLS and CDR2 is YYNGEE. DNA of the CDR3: TGTGCCAGCAGCGAACGTGGGCGGGGGGGCCTCTACAATGAGCAGTTCTTC. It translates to CASSERGRGGLYNEQFF.

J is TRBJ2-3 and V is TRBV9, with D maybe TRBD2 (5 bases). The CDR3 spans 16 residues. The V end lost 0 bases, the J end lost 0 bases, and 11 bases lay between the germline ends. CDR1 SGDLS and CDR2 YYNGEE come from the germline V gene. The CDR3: CASSVGISASTDTQYF. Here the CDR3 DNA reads TGTGCCAGCAGCGTAGGTATTAGCGCAAGCACAGATACGCAGTATTTT.

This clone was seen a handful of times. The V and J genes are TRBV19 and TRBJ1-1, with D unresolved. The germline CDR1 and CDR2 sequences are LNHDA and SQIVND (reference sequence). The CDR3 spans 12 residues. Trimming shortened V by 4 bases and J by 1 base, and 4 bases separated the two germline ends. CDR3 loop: CASSRQNTEAFF. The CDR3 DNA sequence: TGTGCCAGTAGTAGACAGAACACTGAAGCTTTCTTT.

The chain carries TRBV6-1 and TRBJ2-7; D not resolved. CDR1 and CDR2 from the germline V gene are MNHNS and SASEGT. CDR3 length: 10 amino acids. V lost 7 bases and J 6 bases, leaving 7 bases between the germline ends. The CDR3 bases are TGTGCCAGCAACTCGGGCGAGCAGTACTTC. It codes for CASNSGEQYF.

The CDR3 DNA reads TGTGCCAGCAACGACAGGGCAGGCGAGCAGTACTTC. Residues: CASNDRAGEQYF. V is TRBV6-1 and J is TRBJ2-7, with TRBD1 identical over 7 bases. This CDR3 spans 12 amino acids. J gave up 6 bases and V 7 bases, and 6 bases lay outside the gene matches. CDR1 and CDR2 (germline): MNHNS, SASEGT.

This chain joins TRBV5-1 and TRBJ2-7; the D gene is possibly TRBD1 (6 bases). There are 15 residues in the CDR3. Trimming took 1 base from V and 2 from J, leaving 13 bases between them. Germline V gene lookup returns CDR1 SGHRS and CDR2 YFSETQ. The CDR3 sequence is CASSLWQGTTYEQYF. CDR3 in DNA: TGCGCCAGCAGCTTGTGGCAGGGGACCACCTACGAGCAGTACTTC. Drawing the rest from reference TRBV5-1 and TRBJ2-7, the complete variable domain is KAGVTQTPRYLIKTRGQQVTLSCSPISGHRSVSWYQQTPGQGLQFLFEYFSETQRNKGNFPGRFSGRQFSNSRSEMNVSTLELGDSALYLCASSLWQGTTYEQYFGPGTRLTVT.

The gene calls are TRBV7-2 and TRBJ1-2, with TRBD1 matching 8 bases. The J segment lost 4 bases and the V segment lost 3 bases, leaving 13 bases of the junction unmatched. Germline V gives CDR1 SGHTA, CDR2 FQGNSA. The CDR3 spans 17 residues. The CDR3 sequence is CASSFSGGAVSRYGYTF. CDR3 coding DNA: TGTGCCAGCAGCTTTTCAGGGGGCGCAGTCTCTCGCTATGGCTACACCTTC.

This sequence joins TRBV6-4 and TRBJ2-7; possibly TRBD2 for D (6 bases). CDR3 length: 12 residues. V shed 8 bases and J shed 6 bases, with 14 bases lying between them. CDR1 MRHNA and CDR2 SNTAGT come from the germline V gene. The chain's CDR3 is CASWTLGGEQYF. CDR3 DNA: TGTGCCAGCTGGACCCTGGGGGGCGAGCAGTACTTC.

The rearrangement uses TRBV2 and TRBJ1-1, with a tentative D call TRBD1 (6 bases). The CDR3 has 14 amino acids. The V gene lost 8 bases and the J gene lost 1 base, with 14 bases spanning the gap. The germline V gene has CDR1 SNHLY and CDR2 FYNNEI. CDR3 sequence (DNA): TGTGCCAGCCGCGGGGGGGCTGCGAACACTGAAGCTTTCTTT. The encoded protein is CASRGGAANTEAFF.